This TCR beta chain was recorded in a study of shared clonotypes between healthy human individuals. The overall study: Researchers drew samples from two women and a few men aged 18 to 49.

This clone has a single count. V was clipped by 5 bases and J by 7 bases; unmatched bases: 9. The CDR3 contains 15 residues. The germline gives CDR1 MNHNS, CDR2 SASEGT. Each subset's genomic DNA was shared equally among a number of immunoSEQ plates. Using immunoSEQ multiplex PCR, the repertoire was profiled, and TCRdb retains in-frame clones only, with some absent. Among hundreds of thousands of clones listed, roughly four fifths were seen once. Every one of the donors was a Caucasian adult that lived in Nashville, Tennessee. The clonotype originates from a woman in her thirties or forties in good health. Some clones in this sample may be carry-over from other donors' samples. Sample: PBMCs. The chain is built from TRBV6-1 and TRBJ1-4; TRBD1 agrees at 8 bases. In DNA form, the CDR3 reads TGTGCCAGCAGTAAAATCCAGGGGGCGGGTGAAAAACTGTTTTTT. Protein product: CASSKIQGAGEKLFF.